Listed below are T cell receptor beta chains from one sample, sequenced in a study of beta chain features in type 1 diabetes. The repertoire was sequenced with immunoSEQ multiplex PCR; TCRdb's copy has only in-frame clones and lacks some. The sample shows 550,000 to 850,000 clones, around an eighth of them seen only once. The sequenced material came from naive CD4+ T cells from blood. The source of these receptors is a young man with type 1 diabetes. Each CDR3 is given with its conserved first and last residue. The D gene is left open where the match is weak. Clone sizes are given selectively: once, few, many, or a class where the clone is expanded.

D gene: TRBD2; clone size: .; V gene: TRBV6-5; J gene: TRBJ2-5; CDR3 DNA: TGTGCCAGCAGGGCCGGGGGGGAAGAGACCCAGTACTTC; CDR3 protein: CASRAGGEETQYF
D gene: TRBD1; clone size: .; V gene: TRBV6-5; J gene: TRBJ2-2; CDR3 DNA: TGTGCCAGCAGTTCCGGGACAGGTCTTGACACCGGGGAGCTGTTTTTT; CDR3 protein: CASSSGTGLDTGELFF
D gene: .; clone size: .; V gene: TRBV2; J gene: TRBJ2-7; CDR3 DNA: TGTGCCAGCAGTGCCGGGACAATCAACAACGAGCAGTACTTC; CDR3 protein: CASSAGTINNEQYF
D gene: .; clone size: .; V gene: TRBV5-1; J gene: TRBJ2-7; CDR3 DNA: TGCGCCAGCAGCTTGGAGACGGCAACTCCCTACGTGGAGCAGTACTTC; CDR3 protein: CASSLETATPYVEQYF
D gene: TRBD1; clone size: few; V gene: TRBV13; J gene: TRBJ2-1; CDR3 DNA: TGTGCCAGCAACTACAGGGGCTTTGAGCAGTTCTTC; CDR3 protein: CASNYRGFEQFF
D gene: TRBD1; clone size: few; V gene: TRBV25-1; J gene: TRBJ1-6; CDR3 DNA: TGTGCCAGCAGTGTAACCGGGACAGGGTTTTCACCCCTCCACTTT; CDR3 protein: CASSVTGTGFSPLHF
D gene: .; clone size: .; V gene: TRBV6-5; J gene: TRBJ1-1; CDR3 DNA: TGTGCCAGCAGTGAAGCGGTCTTTTCTGAAGCTTTCTTT; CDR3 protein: CASSEAVFSEAFF
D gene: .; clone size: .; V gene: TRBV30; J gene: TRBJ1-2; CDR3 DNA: TGTGCCTGGACTGCGGGACCTACAGATGGCTACACCTTC; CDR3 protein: CAWTAGPTDGYTF
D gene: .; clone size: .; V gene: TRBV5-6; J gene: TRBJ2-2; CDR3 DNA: TGTGCCAGCAGCTTGGCCGGCCTCATTACGAACACCGGGGAGCTGTTTTTT; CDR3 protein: CASSLAGLITNTGELFF
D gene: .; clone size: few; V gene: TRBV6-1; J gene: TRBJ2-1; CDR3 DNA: TGTGCCAGCAGTGGCCCACAGCAGCTAGCCTCCTACAATGAGCAGTTCTTC; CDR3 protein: CASSGPQQLASYNEQFF
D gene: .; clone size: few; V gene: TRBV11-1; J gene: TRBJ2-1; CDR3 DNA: TGTGCCAGCAGCGGGGCATCCTACAATGAGCAGTTCTTC; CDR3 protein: CASSGASYNEQFF
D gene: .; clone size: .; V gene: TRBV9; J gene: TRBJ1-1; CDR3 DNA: TGTGCCAGCAGCCCGACGGCCTCGCTGGGGACTGAAGCTTTCTTT; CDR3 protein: CASSPTASLGTEAFF
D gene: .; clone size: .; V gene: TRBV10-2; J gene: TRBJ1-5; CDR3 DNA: TGCGCCAGCAGTGAGAGGGCGAGGCAGCCCCAGCATTTT; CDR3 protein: CASSERARQPQHF
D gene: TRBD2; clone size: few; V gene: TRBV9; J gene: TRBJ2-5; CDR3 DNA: TGTGCCAGCAGCGGCAACCTAGCGGGGAACCAAGAGACCCAGTACTTC; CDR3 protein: CASSGNLAGNQETQYF
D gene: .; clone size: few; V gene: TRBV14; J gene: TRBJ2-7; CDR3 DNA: TGTGCCAGCAGCCAAGATTGGGGCGAGCAGTACTTC; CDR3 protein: CASSQDWGEQYF
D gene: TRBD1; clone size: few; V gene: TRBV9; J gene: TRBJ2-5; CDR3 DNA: TGTGCCAGCAGCGTGGGACAGATAAGCGAGACCCAGTACTTC; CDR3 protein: CASSVGQISETQYF
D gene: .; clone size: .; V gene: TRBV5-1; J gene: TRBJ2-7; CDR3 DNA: TGCGCCAGCAGCGCGTCCTCCTACGAGCAGTACTTC; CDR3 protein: CASSASSYEQYF
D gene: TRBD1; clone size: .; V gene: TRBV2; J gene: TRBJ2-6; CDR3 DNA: TGTGCCAGCAGTGAAGGTTGGGACAGGGGTTCTGGGGCCAACGTCCTGACTTTC; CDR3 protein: CASSEGWDRGSGANVLTF
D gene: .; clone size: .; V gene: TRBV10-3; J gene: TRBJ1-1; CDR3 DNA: TGTGCCATCAGCCCAAAGAGTACTGAAGCTTTCTTT; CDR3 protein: CAISPKSTEAFF
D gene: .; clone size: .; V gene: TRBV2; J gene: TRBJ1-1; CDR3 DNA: TGTGCCAGCAGCCTGACATTTAACACTGAAGCTTTCTTT; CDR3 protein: CASSLTFNTEAFF
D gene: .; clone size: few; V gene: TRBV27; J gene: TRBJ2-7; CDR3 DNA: TGTGCCAGCAGTTTAACGGCGGGGCACTCCTACGAGCAGTACTTC; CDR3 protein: CASSLTAGHSYEQYF
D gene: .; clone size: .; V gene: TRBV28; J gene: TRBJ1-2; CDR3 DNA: TGTGCCAGCTCAACCAGGGGTTCCTATGGCTACACCTTC; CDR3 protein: CASSTRGSYGYTF
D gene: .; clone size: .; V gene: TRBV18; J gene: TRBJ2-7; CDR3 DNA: TGTGCCAGCGCCACAGGGTACTCCTACGAGCAGTACTTC; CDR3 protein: CASATGYSYEQYF
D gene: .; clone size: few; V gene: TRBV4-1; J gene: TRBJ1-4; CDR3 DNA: TGCGCCAGCAGCCCGGCAGGCAGCCTCGCGGGCGGAAAACTGTTTTTT; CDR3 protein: CASSPAGSLAGGKLFF
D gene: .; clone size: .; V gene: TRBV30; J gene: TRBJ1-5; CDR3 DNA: TGTGCCTGGAGTGCAGGGGCTTGGGATCAGCCCCAGCATTTT; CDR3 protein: CAWSAGAWDQPQHF
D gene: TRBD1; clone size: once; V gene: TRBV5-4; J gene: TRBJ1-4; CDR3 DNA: TGTGCCAGCAGCCCGCAGGGGGCTATTAATGAAAAACTGTTTTTT; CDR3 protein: CASSPQGAINEKLFF
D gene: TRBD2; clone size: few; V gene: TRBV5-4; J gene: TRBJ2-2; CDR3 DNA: TGTGCCAGCAGCCCCGATGCGGGACTAGCGAGCACCGGGGAGCTGTTTTTT; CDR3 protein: CASSPDAGLASTGELFF
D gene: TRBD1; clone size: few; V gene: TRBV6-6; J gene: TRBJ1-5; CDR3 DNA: TGTGCCAGCAAGGGACAGGGGAATCAGCCCCAGCATTTT; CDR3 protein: CASKGQGNQPQHF
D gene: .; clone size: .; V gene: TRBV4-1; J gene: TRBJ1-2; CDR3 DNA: TGCGCCAGCAGCCAAGTGCCAGTAAACTATGGCTACACCTTC; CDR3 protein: CASSQVPVNYGYTF
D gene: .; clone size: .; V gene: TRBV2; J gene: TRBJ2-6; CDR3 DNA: TGTGCCAGCAGACTTATATCTGGGGCCAACGTCCTGACTTTC; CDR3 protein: CASRLISGANVLTF
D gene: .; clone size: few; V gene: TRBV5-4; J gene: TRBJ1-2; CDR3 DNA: TGTGCCAGCAGCGTTTCAGGGATCTATGGCTACACCTTC; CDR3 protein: CASSVSGIYGYTF
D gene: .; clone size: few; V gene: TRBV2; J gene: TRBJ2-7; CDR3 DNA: TGTGCCAGCATGAGTCAACAGGTGCCTAACGAGCAGTACTTC; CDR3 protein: CASMSQQVPNEQYF
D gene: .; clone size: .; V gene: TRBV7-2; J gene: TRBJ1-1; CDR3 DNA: TGTGCCAGCAGCTTTATGGTGAACACTGAAGCTTTCTTT; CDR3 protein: CASSFMVNTEAFF
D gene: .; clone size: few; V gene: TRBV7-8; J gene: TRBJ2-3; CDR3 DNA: TGTGCCAGCAGCTTATCCAGGCCCGGATCGGATACGCAGTATTTT; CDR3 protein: CASSLSRPGSDTQYF
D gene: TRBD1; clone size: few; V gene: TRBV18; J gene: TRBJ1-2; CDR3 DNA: TGTGCCAGCTTCCCGGGACAGGGTTATGGCTACACCTTC; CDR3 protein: CASFPGQGYGYTF
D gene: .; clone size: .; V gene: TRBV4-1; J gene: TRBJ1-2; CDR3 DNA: TGCGCCAGCAGCCCCCTCCAGGGGAGGGCCAACTATGGCTACACCTTC; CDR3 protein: CASSPLQGRANYGYTF
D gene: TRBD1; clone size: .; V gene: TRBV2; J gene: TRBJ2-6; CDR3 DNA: TGTGCCAGCAAATGGACAGGGACTGGGGCCAACGTCCTGACTTTC; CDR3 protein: CASKWTGTGANVLTF